This paragraph covers one TCR beta chain sequence. In the original processing: Scientists estimated how many nucleated cells there were by amplifying reference gene primers. Sequenced by immunoSEQ multiplex PCR; TCRdb stores in-frame clones only, minus some. D and trimming were read from the DNA, whereas the V and J calls and clone size are those reported in that table. The sample gives 90,000 to 150,000 clones, about 80% of which show up once; around 3.9% is in the top ten. The source of the sample is a study of blood T cell repertoires in COVID-19. Across the study: The United States, Italy and Spain supplied acute and convalescent COVID-19 samples. In each case, the material was cDNA or gDNA derived from T cells, B-cell-depleted T cells, or PBMCs.

Trimming pared 5 bases from V and 1 base from J, leaving 14 bases between. Germline CDR1 and CDR2: LGHDT and YNNKEL (reference sequence). The CDR3 contains 15 residues. The chain employs TRBV3-1 (or the pseudogene TRBV3-2) and TRBJ1-1; possibly TRBD1 for D (5 bases). Specimen: peripheral blood. The TCR comes from a woman of 80 years or more with acute or convalescent COVID-19. The CDR3 loop is CASSASREGNTEAFF. In nucleotides, the CDR3 is TGTGCCAGCAGCGCCTCCAGGGAGGGGAACACTGAAGCTTTCTTT.